A selection of T cell receptor beta chains follows, all from one sample in a study of control samples from healthy donors and cancer patients. Data came from immunoSEQ multiplex PCR; TCRdb stores just in-frame clones and leaves some out. The sample has fewer than 250,000 clones; around 93% are singletons. The specimen was blood. Source of these receptors: a young man in good health. The CDR3 runs from the conserved cysteine through the conserved F or W. D genes are given only for firm matches. Size values are once, few and many counts, or a class for expanded clones, and some rows have none.

cdr3_length: 16
j_call: TRBJ2-2
v_call: TRBV13
d_call: TRBD1
clone_size: NA
cdr3_nt: TGTGCCAGCAGCCCACCCCGGGACAGGGGCACCGGGGAGCTGTTTTTT
cdr3_aa: CASSPPRDRGTGELFF

cdr3_length: 16
j_call: TRBJ1-3
v_call: TRBV28
d_call: NA
clone_size: NA
cdr3_nt: TGTGCCAGCAGTTTCGACGGGGGGGGCCCTGGAAACACCATATATTTT
cdr3_aa: CASSFDGGGPGNTIYF

cdr3_length: 15
j_call: TRBJ1-3
v_call: TRBV30
d_call: TRBD1
clone_size: NA
cdr3_nt: TGTGCCTGGAACAGGGGGCCGAGCTCTGGAAACACCATATATTTT
cdr3_aa: CAWNRGPSSGNTIYF

cdr3_length: 15
j_call: TRBJ2-7
v_call: TRBV14
d_call: NA
clone_size: NA
cdr3_nt: TGTGCCAGCAGCAGAGCAGGGGGGCTCTCCTACGAGCAGTACTTC
cdr3_aa: CASSRAGGLSYEQYF

cdr3_length: 13
j_call: TRBJ1-2
v_call: TRBV12-3/TRBV12-4
d_call: NA
clone_size: NA
cdr3_nt: TGTGCCAGCAGTTTAGGGACAGACTTTCGCTACACCTTC
cdr3_aa: CASSLGTDFRYTF

cdr3_length: 14
j_call: TRBJ1-2
v_call: TRBV7-2
d_call: NA
clone_size: NA
cdr3_nt: TGTGCCAGCAGCTTAGCACCGGCTAACTATGGCTACACCTTC
cdr3_aa: CASSLAPANYGYTF

cdr3_length: 15
j_call: TRBJ1-2
v_call: TRBV6-1
d_call: NA
clone_size: NA
cdr3_nt: TGTGCCAGCAGTGAACTCGGGGGCAGAAACTATGGCTACACCTTC
cdr3_aa: CASSELGGRNYGYTF

cdr3_length: 16
j_call: TRBJ2-1
v_call: TRBV7-3
d_call: TRBD2
clone_size: NA
cdr3_nt: TGTGCCAGCAGCTCCCGCGGGTTAGCGGGGGGGAATGAGCAGTTCTTC
cdr3_aa: CASSSRGLAGGNEQFF

cdr3_length: 13
j_call: TRBJ1-4
v_call: TRBV14
d_call: NA
clone_size: NA
cdr3_nt: TGTGCCAGCAGCGCCCAAACGGTGGGGAAACTGTTTTTT
cdr3_aa: CASSAQTVGKLFF

cdr3_length: 14
j_call: TRBJ2-4
v_call: TRBV9
d_call: TRBD1
clone_size: NA
cdr3_nt: TGTGCCAGCAGCGAGGGGGCGGGTTCAAACATTCAGTACTTC
cdr3_aa: CASSEGAGSNIQYF

cdr3_length: 12
j_call: TRBJ2-1
v_call: TRBV7-3
d_call: NA
clone_size: NA
cdr3_nt: TGTGCCAGCAGCTTAAACGGTGATGAGCAGTTCTTC
cdr3_aa: CASSLNGDEQFF

cdr3_length: 13
j_call: TRBJ1-1
v_call: TRBV24-1
d_call: NA
clone_size: NA
cdr3_nt: TGTGCCACCAGAAACCTGAAGAGCACTGAAGCTTTCTTT
cdr3_aa: CATRNLKSTEAFF

cdr3_length: 19
j_call: TRBJ2-7
v_call: TRBV7-6
d_call: NA
clone_size: NA
cdr3_nt: TGTGCCAGCAGCGCATACGAAGATCCGGGACACACAAACTCCTACGAGCAGTACTTC
cdr3_aa: CASSAYEDPGHTNSYEQYF

cdr3_length: 13
j_call: TRBJ2-3
v_call: TRBV19
d_call: NA
clone_size: NA
cdr3_nt: TGTGCCAGTAGTGATGGCAGCACAGATACGCAGTATTTT
cdr3_aa: CASSDGSTDTQYF

cdr3_length: 15
j_call: TRBJ1-3
v_call: TRBV4-1
d_call: TRBD1
clone_size: once
cdr3_nt: TGCGCCAGCAGCCAAGGGGACAGATCCGGAAACACCATATATTTT
cdr3_aa: CASSQGDRSGNTIYF

cdr3_length: 18
j_call: TRBJ1-5
v_call: TRBV19
d_call: NA
clone_size: NA
cdr3_nt: TGTGCCAGTAGTTCGCTGGTAGGGTTTGAGTATGGCAATCAGCCCCAGCATTTT
cdr3_aa: CASSSLVGFEYGNQPQHF

cdr3_length: 13
j_call: TRBJ2-7
v_call: TRBV29-1
d_call: NA
clone_size: NA
cdr3_nt: TGCAGCGTTGCTGGGAGTCGCCCTTACGAGCAGTACTTC
cdr3_aa: CSVAGSRPYEQYF

cdr3_length: 15
j_call: TRBJ2-5
v_call: TRBV24-1
d_call: NA
clone_size: NA
cdr3_nt: TGTGCCACCAGTGATTTTTCTACGGAGGCCGAGACCCAGTACTTC
cdr3_aa: CATSDFSTEAETQYF

cdr3_length: 16
j_call: TRBJ2-2
v_call: TRBV18
d_call: TRBD1
clone_size: NA
cdr3_nt: TGTGCCAGCTCACCACAGGGGACAGAGAACACCGGGGAGCTGTTTTTT
cdr3_aa: CASSPQGTENTGELFF

cdr3_length: 15
j_call: TRBJ2-6
v_call: TRBV6-5
d_call: NA
clone_size: NA
cdr3_nt: TGTGCCAGCAGTTACGATGGGACTGGGGCCAACGTCCTGACTTTC
cdr3_aa: CASSYDGTGANVLTF

cdr3_length: 19
j_call: TRBJ1-1
v_call: TRBV5-8
d_call: NA
clone_size: NA
cdr3_nt: TGTGCCAGCAGCACCCCCCTCGGCGACAGCCGGAGAGGTGGCACTGAAGCTTTCTTT
cdr3_aa: CASSTPLGDSRRGGTEAFF

cdr3_length: 14
j_call: TRBJ2-1
v_call: TRBV7-9
d_call: NA
clone_size: NA
cdr3_nt: TGTGCCAGCAGCCAAGGTATAGCCTACAATGAGCAGTTCTTC
cdr3_aa: CASSQGIAYNEQFF